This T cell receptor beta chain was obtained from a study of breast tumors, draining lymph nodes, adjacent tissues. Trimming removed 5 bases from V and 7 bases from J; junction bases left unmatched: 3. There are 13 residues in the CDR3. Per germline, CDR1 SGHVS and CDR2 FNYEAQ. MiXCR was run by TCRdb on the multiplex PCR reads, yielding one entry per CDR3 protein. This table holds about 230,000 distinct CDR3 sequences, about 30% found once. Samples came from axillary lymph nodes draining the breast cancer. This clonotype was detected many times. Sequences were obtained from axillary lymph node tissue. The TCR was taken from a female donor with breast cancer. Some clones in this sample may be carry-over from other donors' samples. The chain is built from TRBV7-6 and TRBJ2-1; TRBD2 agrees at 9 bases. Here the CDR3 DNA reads TGTGCCAGCAGCCCAGCGGGAGGAAATGAGCAGTTCTTC. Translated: CASSPAGGNEQFF.